This T cell receptor beta chain was profiled in a study of monozygotic twins with inflammatory bowel disease. Study-wide findings and caveats: Among the T cells, different subtypes could not be distinguished.

TCRdb reprocessed the 5' RACE reads; each CDR3 protein has one entry and no DNA is given. The sample includes about 380,000 distinct CDR3 sequences. Germline loops: CDR1 KGHSH, CDR2 LQKENI. This CDR3 has 14 amino acids. Worth noting for this clonotype: Its antigen is currently unknown.

J is TRBJ2-1 and V is TRBV18; the D gene TCRdb calls, TRBD1, cannot be checked with no DNA. The material sequenced was blood. The source is a human donor with ulcerative colitis or Crohn's disease, or a healthy co-twin of an affected twin (not recorded which). CDR3 sequence: CASSPKGAYNEQFF.